This is a list of T cell receptor beta chains from one sample in a study of regulatory T cells in long-lasting Graves disease. TCRdb itself ran the multiplex PCR reads through MiXCR, one entry per CDR3 protein. The sample consists of around 400,000 distinct CDR3 sequences, roughly a fifth of them appearing once. Specimen: peripheral blood mononuclear cells (PBMCs), collected when the disease was refractory, from a patient treated with antithyroid drugs. The receptors here all came from a female donor with Graves disease. The CDR3 runs from the conserved cysteine through the conserved F or W. Each record gives: D gene, J gene, V gene, clone size, CDR3 DNA, CDR3 protein. D genes are given only for firm matches. Clone size appears in some rows only: once, few, many, or a class for an expanded clone.

>-|TRBJ1-2|TRBV19|-
TGTGCCAGTAGCGGGGACGGAGGACGTCGTGGCTACACCTTC
CASSGDGGRRGYTF
>-|TRBJ1-2|TRBV15|-
TGTGCCACCAGCAGAGACAGGAACCCGTATGGCTACACCTTC
CATSRDRNPYGYTF
>-|TRBJ2-7|TRBV20-1|-
TGCAGTGCCCAACGCGTTGGGCACTACGAGCAGTGCTTC
CSAQRVGHYEQCF
>-|TRBJ2-7|TRBV5-1|many
TGCGCCAGCAGCTTGAACAGGCGGGACGAGCAGTACTTC
CASSLNRRDEQYF
>TRBD1|TRBJ2-7|TRBV20-1|-
TGCAGTGCTAGGGAGGGACAGGGAAACTACGAGCAGTACTTC
CSAREGQGNYEQYF
>TRBD2|TRBJ2-3|TRBV28|few
TGTGCCAGCAGCGCCGCTAGCGGGGAAACAGATACGCAGTATTTT
CASSAASGETDTQYF
>TRBD2|TRBJ2-7|TRBV19|few
TGTGCCAGTAGTCCTCCCGGGACTAGCACATACTACGAGCAGTACTTC
CASSPPGTSTYYEQYF
>-|TRBJ1-1|TRBV2|-
TGTGCCAACAGTGTGGACAGCAACACTGAAGCTTTCTTT
CANSVDSNTEAFF
>-|TRBJ2-7|TRBV5-1|few
TGCGCCAGCAGCTTGACGGCCCGGACCATTCTTCAGGACGAGCAGTACTTC
CASSLTARTILQDEQYF
>-|TRBJ1-4|TRBV11-2|many
TGTGCCAGCAGCCACTATCAGGGTCCGACTAATGAAAAACTGTTTTTT
CASSHYQGPTNEKLFF
>-|TRBJ2-7|TRBV2|many
TGTGCCAGCAGTGACCCGAAACCTACCTACGAGCAGTACTTC
CASSDPKPTYEQYF
>TRBD1|TRBJ2-6|TRBV11-2|-
TGTGCCAGCAGGAATACTCGGACAGGGGGCGCTGGGGCCAACGTCCTGACTTTC
CASRNTRTGGAGANVLTF
>-|TRBJ2-7|TRBV28|-
TGTGCCAGCGGTACCGCAGATCTTCCGGGACAGGCATTAACACTACTAGCGTTCTCCTGCGAGCAGTACTTC
CASGTADLPGQALTLLAFSCEQYF
>-|TRBJ2-7|TRBV20-1|many
TGCAGTGCTACACCTAGCGCCACCTACGAGCAGTACTTC
CSATPSATYEQYF
>-|TRBJ2-5|TRBV7-3|many
TGTGCCAGCAGCTTAACCGGGCCAGATGGGACCCAGTACTTC
CASSLTGPDGTQYF
>-|TRBJ2-5|TRBV11-2|many
TGTGCCAGCAGCTTAGACCTAGTAGGGGCAAACGCGAAGACCCAGTACTTC
CASSLDLVGANAKTQYF
>-|TRBJ2-1|TRBV6-2/TRBV6-3|few
TGTGCCAGCAGTGAAGAGCGCAGGGGTGGATCGCAGTTCTTC
CASSEERRGGSQFF
>-|TRBJ2-1|TRBV2|many
TGTGCCAGCAGGGGGTTGGTACCGAGCTCCTACAATGAGCAGTTCTTC
CASRGLVPSSYNEQFF
>-|TRBJ1-5|TRBV19|many
TGTGCCAGTAGTCTCTCAACAGGGTACCAGCCCCAGCATTTT
CASSLSTGYQPQHF
>TRBD1|TRBJ1-1|TRBV6-2/TRBV6-3|few
TGTGCCAGCAGTTATTACCAGGGGGGCACTGAAGCTTTCTTT
CASSYYQGGTEAFF
>-|TRBJ2-7|TRBV11-2|many
TGTGCCAGCAGCCCCGACGGGGGAAGCTCCTACGAGCAGTACTTC
CASSPDGGSSYEQYF
>-|TRBJ1-6|TRBV7-9|-
TGTGCCAGCAGCTTAACGAGGGGAGCCTTATCACCCCTCCACTTT
CASSLTRGALSPLHF
>TRBD2|TRBJ2-7|TRBV27|many
TGTGCCAGCAGTTCCCACCGGTGGGGACTAGCCGACAGCTCCTACGAGCAGTACTTC
CASSSHRWGLADSSYEQYF
>-|TRBJ1-1|TRBV29-1|many
TGCAGCGTTGAGTCCGTTGGCGAAGCTTTCTTT
CSVESVGEAFF
>TRBD1|TRBJ2-7|TRBV2|many
TGTGCCAGCAGTGAAGCGGGACAGGGCGCCCACGAGCAGTACTTC
CASSEAGQGAHEQYF
>-|TRBJ2-1|TRBV11-2|-
TGTGCCAGCAGCTTATCTCTTAGCGGTTCTTACAATGAGCAGTTCTTC
CASSLSLSGSYNEQFF
>-|TRBJ2-1|TRBV7-3|-
TGTGCCAGCTCCTCCCCCGGGCCGGGGGACTATGAGCAGTTCTTC
CASSSPGPGDYEQFF
>TRBD1|TRBJ1-2|TRBV18|-
TGTGCCAGCTCAACGACAGGGGCCTATGGCTACACCTTC
CASSTTGAYGYTF
>-|TRBJ2-3|TRBV2|-
TGTGCCAGCAGTGACTGGCGGAGCACAGATACGCAGTATTTT
CASSDWRSTDTQYF
>-|TRBJ1-6|TRBV20-1|many
TGCAGTGCTAGAGTGGAAGGGAATTCACCCCTCCACTTT
CSARVEGNSPLHF
>TRBD1|TRBJ1-2|TRBV30|-
TGTGCCTGGAGTGTAGGGACAGTCTATGGCTACACCTTC
CAWSVGTVYGYTF
>TRBD1|TRBJ1-5|TRBV13|many
TGTGCCAGCAGCTGGGGACAGAGCAATCAGCCCCAGCATTTT
CASSWGQSNQPQHF
>-|TRBJ1-1|TRBV19|few
TGTGCCAGTAGTATTTCGATAAACCAGTGCGCTGAAGCTTTCTTT
CASSISINQCAEAFF
>-|TRBJ1-2|TRBV5-4|few
TGTGCCAGCAGCTGGTACAGCCGAGGCTACGGCTACACCTTC
CASSWYSRGYGYTF
>TRBD1|TRBJ1-1|TRBV11-2|many
TGTGCCAGCAGCGACAGGGTATCTGAAGCTTTCTTT
CASSDRVSEAFF